These 26 T cell receptor beta chains share one sample of origin, sequenced in a study of blood T cell repertoires in COVID-19. Using immunoSEQ multiplex PCR, the repertoire was profiled, and TCRdb retains in-frame clones only, with some absent. The repertoire holds about 46,000 clones, with about 87% as singletons. Sequencing was carried out using peripheral blood. Every receptor here comes from a human donor with active COVID-19. The donor label of this sample is uncertain.

This clone is termed medium-sized (0.01 to 0.1%). The rearrangement links TRBV2 to TRBJ1-4, with unresolved D. V lost 6 bases to trimming and J lost 7 bases, with 15 bases between them. CDR3 length: 14 residues. The germline gives CDR1 SNHLY, CDR2 FYNNEI. The CDR3 region has the DNA TGTGCCAGCAGAAAGGAGGGTATTGGTGAAAAACTGTTTTTT. Amino acid sequence: CASRKEGIGEKLFF. Based on the CDR3 plus reference TRBV2 and TRBJ1-4, the full variable domain is EPEVTQTPSHQVTQMGQEVILRCVPISNHLYFYWYRQILGQKVEFLVSFYNNEISEKSEIFDDQFSVERPDGSNFTLKIRSTKLEDSAMYFCASRKEGIGEKLFFGSGTQLSVL.

The chain uses TRBV7-9 and TRBJ2-5, with D tentatively TRBD1 (5 bases). Between the trimmed V and J ends, which lost 6 bases and 1 base, there was a span of 6 bases. CDR3 length: 12 residues. Germline CDR1 reads SEHNR; CDR2 reads FQNEAQ (reference sequence). CDR3 loop: CASSQGQETQYF. CDR3 in DNA: TGTGCCAGCAGTCAGGGCCAAGAGACCCAGTACTTC.

The V and J genes are TRBV5-1 and TRBJ1-1; no definite D call. The CDR3 length is 17 residues. Germline loops: CDR1 SGHRS, CDR2 YFSETQ. Trimming removed 2 bases at V and 0 bases at J, with 17 bases between. The CDR3 nucleotides read TGCGCCAGCAGCTTTAACCCGGTCTCGGGGATGAACACTGAAGCTTTCTTT. It yields the protein CASSFNPVSGMNTEAFF.

V usage is TRBV14 and J usage is TRBJ1-2; 9 nucleotides align to TRBD1. The CDR3 covers 13 residues. Germline CDR1 and CDR2: SGHDN and FVKESK. The V gene end was trimmed by 4 bases and the J gene end by 5 bases; junction bases not matched to a gene: 2. The CDR3 sequence: CASSRDRGYGYTF. DNA of the CDR3: TGTGCCAGCAGCCGAGACAGGGGGTATGGCTACACCTTC.

V usage is TRBV3-1 (or the pseudogene TRBV3-2) and J usage is TRBJ1-2; 7 positions match TRBD1. The trim removed 0 bases at V and 3 bases at J, leaving 7 bases unmatched. This CDR3 spans 16 amino acids. Germline CDR1 and CDR2: LGHDT and YNNKEL (reference sequence). DNA of the CDR3: TGTGCCAGCAGCCAAGAGTGGAGAGGGGGCTACTATGGCTACACCTTC. This codes for CASSQEWRGGYYGYTF.

This clone was seen a single time. The genes are TRBV9 and TRBJ2-6; 12 bases match TRBD1. The CDR3 covers 18 residues. V gave up 2 bases and J gave up 1 base; unmatched junction bases: 4. Germline V gene data show CDR1 as SGDLS and CDR2 as YYNGEE. The CDR3 reads CASSVGTGGASGANVLTF. The CDR3 DNA sequence: TGTGCCAGCAGCGTGGGGACAGGGGGCGCATCTGGGGCCAACGTCCTGACTTTC.

The chain employs TRBV7-9 and TRBJ2-6; TRBD1 aligns across 9 bases. The CDR3 length is 17 residues. Unmatched junction bases numbered 6, after V lost 4 bases and J lost 2 bases. Germline-derived CDR1 and CDR2 are SEHNR and FQNEAQ (reference sequence). The CDR3 DNA reads as TGTGCCAGCAGCTCCGGGACAGGGTTCGCTGGGGCCAACGTCCTGACTTTC. Its translation: CASSSGTGFAGANVLTF.

The rearrangement uses TRBV7-9 and TRBJ1-1; TRBD1 agrees at 8 bases. Germline V gene data show CDR1 as SEHNR and CDR2 as FQNEAQ (reference sequence). The CDR3 is 15 amino acids. Trimming removed 3 bases from V and 0 bases from J; junction bases left unmatched: 3. The chain's CDR3 is CASSFPGGLNTEAFF. The CDR3 DNA follows: TGTGCCAGCAGCTTCCCAGGGGGCTTGAACACTGAAGCTTTCTTT.

The chain combines TRBV2 with TRBJ1-1; D is ambiguous. Germline lookup yields CDR1 SNHLY and CDR2 FYNNEI. The CDR3 is 13 amino acids. V was shortened by 6 bases and J by 2 bases, with 10 bases between the two germline ends. This CDR3 reads CASSGGANTEAFF. The DNA of the CDR3 is TGTGCCAGCAGCGGTGGTGCTAACACTGAAGCTTTCTTT.

The chain links TRBV7-9 to TRBJ2-7; a possible D gene is TRBD2 (7 bases). The V end lost 5 bases, the J end lost 7 bases, and 24 bases lay between the germline ends. The CDR3 consists of 16 residues. Germline-derived CDR1 and CDR2 are SEHNR and FQNEAQ (reference sequence). CDR3 bases: TGTGCCAGCAGCCCATTAAATCCCGGGGGGCGGTGGGAGCAGTACTTC. It yields the protein CASSPLNPGGRWEQYF.

The rearrangement links TRBV5-1 to TRBJ2-7, with D possibly matching TRBD2 (5 bases). This CDR3 spans 13 amino acids. V was trimmed by 0 bases and J by 7 bases, leaving 11 bases between them. Per the germline V gene, CDR1 is SGHRS and CDR2 is YFSETQ. The DNA for the CDR3 is TGCGCCAGCAGCTTGGCCGACCGGGGTGAGCAGTACTTC. The encoded protein is CASSLADRGEQYF.

V gene TRBV3-1 (or the pseudogene TRBV3-2) combines with J gene TRBJ1-5; weak D call: TRBD1 (5 bases). Germline V gene lookup returns CDR1 LGHDT and CDR2 YNNKEL (reference sequence). V was shortened by 1 base and J by 2 bases, with 15 bases between the two germline ends. The CDR3 contains 17 residues. The CDR3 DNA reads TGTGCCAGCAGCCAAGCGCCCGCCTCGGGGGGCAATCAGCCCCAGCATTTT. Protein product: CASSQAPASGGNQPQHF.

The J gene is TRBJ2-2, the V gene TRBV24-1, with a tentative D call TRBD1 (5 bases). This CDR3 is built from 13 residues. V dropped 1 base and J dropped 7 bases, with 6 bases sitting between them. Germline-derived CDR1 and CDR2 are KGHDR and SFDVKD. CDR3 region: CATSDLRGGELFF. The DNA of the CDR3 is TGTGCCACCAGTGATTTAAGGGGCGGGGAGCTGTTTTTT.

V gene TRBV3-1 (or the pseudogene TRBV3-2) combines with J gene TRBJ2-5, with D possibly being TRBD2 (6 bases). Germline assignment: CDR1 LGHDT and CDR2 YNNKEL (reference sequence). Trimming took off 4 bases at V and 3 bases at J, with 15 bases between the two ends. The CDR3 consists of 15 residues. The CDR3 DNA is TGTGCCAGCAGCCCCCTAGCGTACGGAGAAGAGACCCAGTACTTC. Translating it yields CASSPLAYGEETQYF.

The chain employs TRBV6-5 and TRBJ2-4, with TRBD1 as a possible D gene (6 bases). CDR3 length: 15 amino acids. The V gene lost 2 bases and the J gene lost 8 bases, with 16 bases spanning the gap. The germline gives CDR1 MNHEY, CDR2 SVGAGI. CDR3 in DNA: TGTGCCAGCAGTTACCATCGAGGGGGTATTGACATTCAGTACTTC. This encodes CASSYHRGGIDIQYF.

The DNA for the CDR3 is TGTGCCAGCAGAAGGGACAGGGAAGTCTACGAGCAGTACTTC. Protein sequence: CASRRDREVYEQYF. This chain uses TRBV28 with TRBJ2-7, with 9 bases that match TRBD1. This CDR3 region has 14 residues. With 6 bases clipped from V and 3 bases from J, the junction kept 6 bases outside the gene matches. The germline gives CDR1 MDHEN, CDR2 SYDVKM. Combining the CDR3 with reference TRBV28 and TRBJ2-7 gives the whole variable domain DVKVTQSSRYLVKRTGEKVFLECVQDMDHENMFWYRQDPGLGLRLIYFSYDVKMKEKGDIPEGYSVSREKKERFSLILESASTNQTSMYLCASRRDREVYEQYFGPGTRLTVT.

The genes are TRBV6-5 and TRBJ1-1; 7 nucleotides align to TRBD1. CDR3 length: 14 amino acids. CDR1 MNHEY and CDR2 SVGAGI come from the germline V gene. J lost 4 bases, V lost 4 bases, and 6 bases had no gene match. CDR3 DNA: TGTGCCAGCAGTTGGATGACAGGGAGCACTGAAGCTTTCTTT. Residues: CASSWMTGSTEAFF.

The chain carries TRBV7-9 and TRBJ2-5; 11 bases map to TRBD1. With V trimmed by 6 bases and J by 0 bases, 6 bases remained unmatched. The CDR3 consists of 16 residues. The germline V gene has CDR1 SEHNR and CDR2 FQNEAQ (reference sequence). The DNA for the CDR3 is TGTGCCAGCAGGAATGGGGACAGGGGGGACCAAGAGACCCAGTACTTC. It codes for CASRNGDRGDQETQYF.

The V call is TRBV24-1, the J call TRBJ1-2; D gene uncertain. Looked up from germline, CDR1 is KGHDR and CDR2 is SFDVKD. V was cut by 4 bases and J by 4 bases, with 6 bases left in between. The CDR3 has 12 amino acids. This CDR3 is CATSEGGYGYTF. CDR3 in DNA: TGTGCCACCAGTGAGGGAGGCTATGGCTACACCTTC.

The chain employs TRBV7-3 and TRBJ2-3; possible D gene TRBD2, 6 bases. Germline loops: CDR1 SGHTA, CDR2 FQGTGA. This CDR3 spans 15 amino acids. The germline V and J ends were trimmed by 4 bases and 1 base, with 12 bases remaining between them. The CDR3 spells CASSSPPGGTDTQYF. The DNA of the CDR3 is TGTGCCAGCAGCTCCCCGCCGGGGGGCACAGATACGCAGTATTTT.

The gene calls are TRBV7-9 and TRBJ1-1; D is perhaps TRBD1 (5 bases). Trimming took off 4 bases at V and 7 bases at J, with 10 bases between the two ends. The CDR3 loop spans 12 amino acids. CDR1 is SEHNR and CDR2 is FQNEAQ in the germline V gene (reference sequence). CDR3 bases: TGTGCCAGCAGCTGGCAGGGTAATGAAGCTTTCTTT. This translates into CASSWQGNEAFF.

The chain carries TRBV29-1 and TRBJ2-1, with TRBD1 as a possible D gene (5 bases). The CDR3 has 13 amino acids. Germline values: CDR1 SQVTM, CDR2 ANQGSEA. The germline V and J ends were trimmed by 1 base and 4 bases, with 8 bases remaining between them. The CDR3 spells CSVEGTSYNEQFF. The DNA of the CDR3 is TGCAGCGTTGAAGGGACAAGTTACAATGAGCAGTTCTTC.

This clone came up a few times. The chain uses TRBV2 and TRBJ1-2, with a possible D match to TRBD1 (5 bases). Germline V CDR1 and CDR2: SNHLY, FYNNEI. The CDR3 length is 12 residues. The V end lost 7 bases, the J end lost 4 bases, and 10 bases lay between the germline ends. This chain's CDR3 is CASKEGVYGYTF. In DNA, the CDR3 is TGTGCCAGCAAGGAAGGGGTCTATGGCTACACCTTC. Combining the CDR3 with reference TRBV2 and TRBJ1-2 gives the whole variable domain EPEVTQTPSHQVTQMGQEVILRCVPISNHLYFYWYRQILGQKVEFLVSFYNNEISEKSEIFDDQFSVERPDGSNFTLKIRSTKLEDSAMYFCASKEGVYGYTFGSGTRLTVV.

The chain links TRBV27 to TRBJ2-3; the match to TRBD2 covers 7 bases. This CDR3 spans 15 amino acids. The germline CDR1 and CDR2 sequences are MNHEY and SMNVEV (reference sequence). The V gene end was trimmed by 8 bases and the J gene end by 5 bases; junction bases not matched to a gene: 13. In nucleotides, the CDR3 is TGTGCCAGCCGCCCTGCGGGAGTAGGGTTAGATACGCAGTATTTT. Its translation is CASRPAGVGLDTQYF.

J is TRBJ2-1 and V is TRBV5-4, with 7 bases aligning to TRBD2. The V gene's germline CDR1 is SGHNT and CDR2 YYREEE (reference sequence). This CDR3 is 17 amino acids long. Germline trimming cut 0 bases from V and 0 bases from J; bases unmatched to any gene: 6. Here the CDR3 DNA reads TGTGCCAGCAGCTTGGGCGGGAGTAGGGGCTCCTACAATGAGCAGTTCTTC. This codes for CASSLGGSRGSYNEQFF.

The V and J genes are TRBV5-1 and TRBJ2-5, with D possibly matching TRBD2 (6 bases). This CDR3 is built from 17 residues. Germline lookup yields CDR1 SGHRS and CDR2 YFSETQ. The V end lost 3 bases, the J end lost 1 base, and 19 bases lay between the germline ends. Here the CDR3 DNA reads TGCGCCAGCAGCTGGGGTATCGGTGTCGGGGGCCAAGAGACCCAGTACTTC. As protein: CASSWGIGVGGQETQYF.